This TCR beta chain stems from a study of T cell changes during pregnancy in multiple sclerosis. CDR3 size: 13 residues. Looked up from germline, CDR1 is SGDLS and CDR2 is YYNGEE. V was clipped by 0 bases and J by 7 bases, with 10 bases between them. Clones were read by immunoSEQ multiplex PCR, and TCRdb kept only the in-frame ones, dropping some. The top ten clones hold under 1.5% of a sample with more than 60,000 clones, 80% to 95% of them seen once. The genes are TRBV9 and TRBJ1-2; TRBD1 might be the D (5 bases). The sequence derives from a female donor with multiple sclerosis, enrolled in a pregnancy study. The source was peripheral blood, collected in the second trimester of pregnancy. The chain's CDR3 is CASSVASGGGYTF. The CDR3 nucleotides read TGTGCCAGCAGCGTAGCCTCCGGGGGTGGCTACACCTTC.